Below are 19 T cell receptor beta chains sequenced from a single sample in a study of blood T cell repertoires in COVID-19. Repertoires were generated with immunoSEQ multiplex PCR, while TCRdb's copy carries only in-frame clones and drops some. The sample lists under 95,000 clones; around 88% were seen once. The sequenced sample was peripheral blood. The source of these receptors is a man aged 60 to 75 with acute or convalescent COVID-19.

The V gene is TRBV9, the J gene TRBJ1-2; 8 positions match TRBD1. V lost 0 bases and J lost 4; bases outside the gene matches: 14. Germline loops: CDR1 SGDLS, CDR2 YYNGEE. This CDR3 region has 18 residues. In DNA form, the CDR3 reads TGTGCCAGCAGCGTAGGCATCGGGGTGGGACAGGAGCTCTATGGCTACACCTTC. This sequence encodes CASSVGIGVGQELYGYTF.

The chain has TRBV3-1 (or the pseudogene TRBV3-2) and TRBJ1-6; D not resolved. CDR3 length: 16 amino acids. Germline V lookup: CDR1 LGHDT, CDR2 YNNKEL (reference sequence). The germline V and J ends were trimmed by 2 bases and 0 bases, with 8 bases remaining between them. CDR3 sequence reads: CASSQSASSYNSPLHF. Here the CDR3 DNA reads TGTGCCAGCAGCCAAAGCGCTAGCTCCTATAATTCACCCCTCCACTTT.

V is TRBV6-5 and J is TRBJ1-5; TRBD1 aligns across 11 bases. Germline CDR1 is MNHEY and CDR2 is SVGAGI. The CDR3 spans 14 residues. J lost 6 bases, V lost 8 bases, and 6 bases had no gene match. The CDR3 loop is CASEDRGLVQPQHF. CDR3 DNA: TGTGCCAGCGAGGACAGGGGGCTAGTTCAGCCCCAGCATTTT.

CDR3 sequence: CASSEQGFKNIQYF. CDR3 DNA sequence: TGTGCCAGCAGCGAACAGGGGTTCAAAAACATTCAGTACTTC. The chain links TRBV7-2 to TRBJ2-4; TRBD1 agrees at 7 bases. The germline CDR1 and CDR2 sequences are SGHTA and FQGNSA. J gave up 3 bases and V 5 bases, and 4 bases lay outside the gene matches. This CDR3 is built from 14 residues. Combining the CDR3 with reference TRBV7-2 and TRBJ2-4 gives the whole variable domain GAGVSQSPSNKVTEKGKDVELRCDPISGHTALYWYRQSLGQGLEFLIYFQGNSAPDKSGLPSDRFSAERTGGSVSTLTIQRTQQEDSAVYLCASSEQGFKNIQYFGAGTRLSVL.

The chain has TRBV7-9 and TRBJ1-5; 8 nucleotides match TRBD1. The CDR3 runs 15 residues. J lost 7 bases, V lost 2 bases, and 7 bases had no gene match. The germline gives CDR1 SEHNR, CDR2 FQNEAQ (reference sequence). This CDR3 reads CASSLRQGARQPQHF. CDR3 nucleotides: TGTGCCAGCAGCTTACGGCAGGGGGCGCGGCAGCCCCAGCATTTT.

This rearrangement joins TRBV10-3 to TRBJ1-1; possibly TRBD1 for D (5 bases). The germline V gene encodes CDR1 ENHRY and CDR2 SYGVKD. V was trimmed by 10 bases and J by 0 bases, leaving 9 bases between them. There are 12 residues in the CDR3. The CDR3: CASTGLNTEAFF. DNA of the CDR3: TGTGCCAGCACAGGTCTGAACACTGAAGCTTTCTTT.

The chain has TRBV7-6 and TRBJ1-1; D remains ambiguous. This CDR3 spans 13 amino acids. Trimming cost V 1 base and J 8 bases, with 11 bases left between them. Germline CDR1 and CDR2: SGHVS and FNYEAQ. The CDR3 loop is CASSLVTGSEAFF. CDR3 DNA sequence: TGTGCCAGCAGCTTAGTTACGGGGTCCGAAGCTTTCTTT.

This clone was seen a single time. The CDR3 sequence is CATHPFQNYGYTF. The CDR3 nucleotides read TGTGCCACACACCCATTTCAGAACTATGGCTACACCTTC. The chain couples TRBV19 to TRBJ1-2; D remains unclear. Germline-derived CDR1 and CDR2 are LNHDA and SQIVND (reference sequence). The CDR3 loop spans 13 amino acids. Trimming pared 10 bases from V and 2 bases from J, leaving 14 bases between.

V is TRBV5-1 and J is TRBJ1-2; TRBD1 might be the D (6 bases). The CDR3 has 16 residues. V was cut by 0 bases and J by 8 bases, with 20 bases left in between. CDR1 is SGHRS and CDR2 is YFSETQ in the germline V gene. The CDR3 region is CASSLDYRDAREGYTF. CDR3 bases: TGCGCCAGCAGCTTGGATTACAGGGACGCCCGTGAAGGCTACACCTTC.

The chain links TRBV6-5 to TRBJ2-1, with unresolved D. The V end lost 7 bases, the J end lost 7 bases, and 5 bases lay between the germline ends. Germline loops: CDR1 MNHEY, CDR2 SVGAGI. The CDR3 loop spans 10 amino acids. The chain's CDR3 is CASMRNEQFF. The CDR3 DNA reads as TGTGCCAGCATGAGGAATGAGCAGTTCTTC.

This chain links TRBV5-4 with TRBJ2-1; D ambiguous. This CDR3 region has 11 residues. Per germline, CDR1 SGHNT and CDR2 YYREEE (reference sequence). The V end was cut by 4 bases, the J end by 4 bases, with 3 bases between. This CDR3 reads CASSEYNEQFF. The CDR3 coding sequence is TGTGCCAGCAGCGAGTACAATGAGCAGTTCTTC.

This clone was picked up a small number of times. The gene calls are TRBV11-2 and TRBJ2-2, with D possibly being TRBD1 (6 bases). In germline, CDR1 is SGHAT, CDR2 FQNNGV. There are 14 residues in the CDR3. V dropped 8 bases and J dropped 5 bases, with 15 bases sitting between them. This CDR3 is CASDGGLRTGELFF. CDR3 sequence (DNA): TGTGCCAGCGATGGGGGCCTCAGGACCGGGGAGCTGTTTTTT.

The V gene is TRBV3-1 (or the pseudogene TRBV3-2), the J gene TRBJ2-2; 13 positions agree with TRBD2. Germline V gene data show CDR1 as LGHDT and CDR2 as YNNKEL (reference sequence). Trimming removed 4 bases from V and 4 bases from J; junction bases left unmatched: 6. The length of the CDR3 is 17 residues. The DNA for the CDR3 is TGTGCCAGCAGCCCACTCGGGACTAGCGGGGCCACCGGGGAGCTGTTTTTT. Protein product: CASSPLGTSGATGELFF.

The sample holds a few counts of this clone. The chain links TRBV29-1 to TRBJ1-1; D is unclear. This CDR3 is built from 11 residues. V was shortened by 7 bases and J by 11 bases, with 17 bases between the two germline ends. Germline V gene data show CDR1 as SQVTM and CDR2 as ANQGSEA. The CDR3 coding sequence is TGCAGCGCTACGGACCGGGGAGGCGCTTTCTTT. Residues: CSATDRGGAFF.

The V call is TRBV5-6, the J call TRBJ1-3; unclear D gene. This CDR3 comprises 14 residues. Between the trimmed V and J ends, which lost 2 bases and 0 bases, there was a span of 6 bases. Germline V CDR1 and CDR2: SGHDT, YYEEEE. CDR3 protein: CASSLRFSGNTIYF. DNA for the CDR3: TGTGCCAGCAGCTTACGGTTCTCTGGAAACACCATATATTTT.

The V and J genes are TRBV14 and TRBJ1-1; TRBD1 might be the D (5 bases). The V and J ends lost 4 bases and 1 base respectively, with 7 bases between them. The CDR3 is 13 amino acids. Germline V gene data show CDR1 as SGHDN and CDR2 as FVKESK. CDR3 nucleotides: TGTGCCAGCAGCCGGACACCGAACACTGAAGCTTTCTTT. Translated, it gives CASSRTPNTEAFF.

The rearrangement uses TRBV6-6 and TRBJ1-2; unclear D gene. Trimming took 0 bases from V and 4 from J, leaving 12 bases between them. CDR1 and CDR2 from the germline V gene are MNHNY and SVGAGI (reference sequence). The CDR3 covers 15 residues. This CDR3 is CASSYSTGAGYGYTF. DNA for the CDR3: TGTGCCAGCAGTTACTCTACCGGTGCGGGCTATGGCTACACCTTC.

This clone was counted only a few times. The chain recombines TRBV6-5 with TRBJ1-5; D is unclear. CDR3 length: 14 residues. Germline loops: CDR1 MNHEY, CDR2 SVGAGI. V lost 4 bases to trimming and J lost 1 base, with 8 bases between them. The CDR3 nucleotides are TGTGCCAGCAGTTCGGGAGGGAGCAATCAGCCCCAGCATTTT. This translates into CASSSGGSNQPQHF.

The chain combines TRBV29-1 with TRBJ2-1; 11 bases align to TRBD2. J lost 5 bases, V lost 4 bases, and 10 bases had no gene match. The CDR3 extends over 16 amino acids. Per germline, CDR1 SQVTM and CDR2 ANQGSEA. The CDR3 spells CSVGALLAGAHNEQFF. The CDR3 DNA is TGCAGCGTTGGAGCGTTACTAGCGGGGGCCCACAATGAGCAGTTCTTC.